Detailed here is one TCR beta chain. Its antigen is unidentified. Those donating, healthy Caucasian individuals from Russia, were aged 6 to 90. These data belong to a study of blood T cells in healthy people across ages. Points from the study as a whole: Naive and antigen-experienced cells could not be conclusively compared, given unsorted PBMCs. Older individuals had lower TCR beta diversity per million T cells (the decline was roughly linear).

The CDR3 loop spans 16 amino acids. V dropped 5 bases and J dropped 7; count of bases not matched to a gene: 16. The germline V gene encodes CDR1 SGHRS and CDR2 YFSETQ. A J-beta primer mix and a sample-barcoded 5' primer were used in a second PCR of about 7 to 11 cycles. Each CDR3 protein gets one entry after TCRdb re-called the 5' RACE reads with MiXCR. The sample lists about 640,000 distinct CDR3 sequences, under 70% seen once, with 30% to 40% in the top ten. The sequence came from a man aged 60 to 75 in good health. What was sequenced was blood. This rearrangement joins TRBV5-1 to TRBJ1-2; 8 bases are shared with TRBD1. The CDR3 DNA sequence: TGCGCCAGCAGTGGACAGGGTACCTCTATGGCCCTTGGCTACACCTTC. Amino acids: CASSGQGTSMALGYTF.